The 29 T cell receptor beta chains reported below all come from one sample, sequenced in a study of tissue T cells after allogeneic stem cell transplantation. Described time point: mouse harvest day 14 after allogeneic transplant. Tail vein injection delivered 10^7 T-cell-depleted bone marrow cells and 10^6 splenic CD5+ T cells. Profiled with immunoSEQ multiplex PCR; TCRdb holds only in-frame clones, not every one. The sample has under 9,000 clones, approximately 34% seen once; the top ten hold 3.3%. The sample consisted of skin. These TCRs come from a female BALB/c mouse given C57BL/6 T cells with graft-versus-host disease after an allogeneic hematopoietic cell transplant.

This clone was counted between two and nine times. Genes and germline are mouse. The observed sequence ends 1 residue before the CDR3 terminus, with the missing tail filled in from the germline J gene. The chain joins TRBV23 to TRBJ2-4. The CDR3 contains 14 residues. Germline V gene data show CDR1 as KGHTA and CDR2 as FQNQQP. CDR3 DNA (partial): TGCTCCAGCAGCCCGGGGGCTAGTCAAAACACCTTGTAC. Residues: CSSSPGASQNTLY. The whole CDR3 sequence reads CSSSPGASQNTLYF.

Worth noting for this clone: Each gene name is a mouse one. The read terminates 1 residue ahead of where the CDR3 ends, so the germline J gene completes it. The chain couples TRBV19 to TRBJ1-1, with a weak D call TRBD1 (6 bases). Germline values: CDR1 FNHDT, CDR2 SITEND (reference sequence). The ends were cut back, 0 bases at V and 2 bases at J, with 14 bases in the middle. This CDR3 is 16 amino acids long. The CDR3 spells CASSIGGGGGNTEVFF. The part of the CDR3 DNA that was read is TGTGCCAGCAGTATAGGCGGGGGCGGAGGCAACACAGAAGTCTTC.

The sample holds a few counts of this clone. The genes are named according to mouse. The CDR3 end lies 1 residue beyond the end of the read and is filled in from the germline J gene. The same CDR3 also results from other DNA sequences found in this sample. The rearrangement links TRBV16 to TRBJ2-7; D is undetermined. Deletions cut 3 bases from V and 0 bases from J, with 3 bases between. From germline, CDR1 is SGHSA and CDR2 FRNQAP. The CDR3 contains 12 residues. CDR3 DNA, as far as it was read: TGTGCAAGCAGCTTGGACTCCTATGAACAGTAC. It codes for CASSLDSYEQY. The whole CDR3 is CASSLDSYEQYF.

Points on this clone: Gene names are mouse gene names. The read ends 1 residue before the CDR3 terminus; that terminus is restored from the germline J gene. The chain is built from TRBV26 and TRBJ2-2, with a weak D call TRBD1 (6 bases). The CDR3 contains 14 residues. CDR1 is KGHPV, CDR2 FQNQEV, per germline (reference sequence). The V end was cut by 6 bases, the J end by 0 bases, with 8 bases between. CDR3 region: CASRGTTNTGQLYF. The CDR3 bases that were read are TGTGCCAGCAGGGGGACAACAAACACCGGGCAGCTCTAC.

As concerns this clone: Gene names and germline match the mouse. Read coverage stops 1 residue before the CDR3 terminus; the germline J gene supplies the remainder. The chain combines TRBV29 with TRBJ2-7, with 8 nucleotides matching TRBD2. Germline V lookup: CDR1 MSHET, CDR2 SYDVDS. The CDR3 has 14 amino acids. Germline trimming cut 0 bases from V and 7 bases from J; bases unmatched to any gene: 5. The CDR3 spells CASSLSGGRREQYF. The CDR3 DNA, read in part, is TGTGCTAGCAGTTTATCGGGGGGGCGCAGGGAACAGTAC.

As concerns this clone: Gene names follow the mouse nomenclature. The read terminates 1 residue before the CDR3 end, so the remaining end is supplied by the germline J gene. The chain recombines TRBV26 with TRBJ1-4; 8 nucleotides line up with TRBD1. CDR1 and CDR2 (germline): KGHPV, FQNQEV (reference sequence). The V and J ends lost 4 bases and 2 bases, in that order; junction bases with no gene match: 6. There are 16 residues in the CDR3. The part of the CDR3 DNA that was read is TGTGCCAGCAGTCCCCCAGGGGGCGCGTCCAACGAAAGATTATTT. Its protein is CASSPPGGASNERLF. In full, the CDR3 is CASSPPGGASNERLFF.

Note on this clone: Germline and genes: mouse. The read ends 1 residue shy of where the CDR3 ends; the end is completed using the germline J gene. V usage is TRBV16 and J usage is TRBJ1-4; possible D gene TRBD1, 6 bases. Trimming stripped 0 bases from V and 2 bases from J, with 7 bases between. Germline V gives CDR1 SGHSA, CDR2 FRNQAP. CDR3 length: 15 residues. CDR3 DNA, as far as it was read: TGTGCAAGCAGCTTAGAGGGACACTCCAACGAAAGATTATTT. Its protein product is CASSLEGHSNERLF. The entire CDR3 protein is CASSLEGHSNERLFF.

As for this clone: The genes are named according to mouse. CDR3 sequence reads: CASSWGGEQYF. The sequenced CDR3 bases are TGTGCCAGCAGTTGGGGGGGAGAACAGTAC. The V and J genes are TRBV15 and TRBJ2-7; 7 bases fit TRBD2. The read gets to within 1 residue of the CDR3 end, and the germline J gene fills in the rest. J lost 7 bases, V lost 4 bases, and 1 base had no gene match. CDR3 length: 11 residues. Germline V gene lookup returns CDR1 SGHND and CDR2 FRSKSL.

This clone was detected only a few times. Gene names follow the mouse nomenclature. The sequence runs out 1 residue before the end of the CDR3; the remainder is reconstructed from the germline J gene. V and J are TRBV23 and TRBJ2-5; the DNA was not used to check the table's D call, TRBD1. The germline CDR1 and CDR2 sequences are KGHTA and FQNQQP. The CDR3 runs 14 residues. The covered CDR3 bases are TGCTCCAGCAGTCCCCGGGACAGGGGACACACCCAGTAC. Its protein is CSSSPRDRGHTQY. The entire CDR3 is CSSSPRDRGHTQYF.

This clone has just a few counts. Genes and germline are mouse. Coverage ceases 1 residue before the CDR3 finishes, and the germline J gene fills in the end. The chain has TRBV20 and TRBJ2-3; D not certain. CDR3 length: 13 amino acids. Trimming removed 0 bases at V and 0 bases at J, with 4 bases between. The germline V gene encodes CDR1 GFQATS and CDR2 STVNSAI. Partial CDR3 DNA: TGTGGTGCTAGGGATCTAAGTGCAGAAACGCTGTAT. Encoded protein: CGARDLSAETLY. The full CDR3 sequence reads CGARDLSAETLYF.

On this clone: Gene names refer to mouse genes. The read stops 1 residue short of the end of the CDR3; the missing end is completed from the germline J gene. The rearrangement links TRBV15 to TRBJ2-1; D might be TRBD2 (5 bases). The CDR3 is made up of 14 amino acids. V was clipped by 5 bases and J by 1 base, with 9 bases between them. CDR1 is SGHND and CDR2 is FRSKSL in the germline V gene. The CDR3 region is CASSPDSNYAEQFF. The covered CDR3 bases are TGTGCCAGCAGTCCGGACTCGAACTATGCTGAGCAGTTC.

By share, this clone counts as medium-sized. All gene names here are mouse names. The DNA read from the CDR3 is TGTGCCAGCAGTCTAGTCGGAGCCTATGAACAGTAC. Residues: CASSLVGAYEQY. In full, the CDR3 is CASSLVGAYEQYF. The V and J genes are TRBV26 and TRBJ2-7, with D unresolved. The DNA ends 1 residue before the CDR3 does, and the rest of the CDR3 is filled in from the germline J gene. CDR1 is KGHPV, CDR2 FQNQEV, per germline (reference sequence). V was cut by 3 bases and J by 2 bases, with 8 bases left in between. This CDR3 comprises 13 residues.

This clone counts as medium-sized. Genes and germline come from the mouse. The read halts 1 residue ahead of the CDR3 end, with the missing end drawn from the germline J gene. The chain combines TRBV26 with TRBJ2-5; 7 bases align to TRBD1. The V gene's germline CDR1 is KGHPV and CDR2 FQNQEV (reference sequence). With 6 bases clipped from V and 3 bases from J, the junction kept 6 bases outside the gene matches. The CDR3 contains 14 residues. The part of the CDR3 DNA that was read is TGTGCCAGCAGCCACAGGGGTGGGCAAGACACCCAGTAC. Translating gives CASSHRGGQDTQY. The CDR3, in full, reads CASSHRGGQDTQYF. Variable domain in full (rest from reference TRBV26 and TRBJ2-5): NSKVIQTPRYLVKGQGQKAKMRCIPEKGHPVVFWYQQNKNNEFKFLINFQNQEVLQQIDMTEKRFSAECPSNSPCSLEIQSSEAGDSALYLCASSHRGGQDTQYFGPGTRLLVL.

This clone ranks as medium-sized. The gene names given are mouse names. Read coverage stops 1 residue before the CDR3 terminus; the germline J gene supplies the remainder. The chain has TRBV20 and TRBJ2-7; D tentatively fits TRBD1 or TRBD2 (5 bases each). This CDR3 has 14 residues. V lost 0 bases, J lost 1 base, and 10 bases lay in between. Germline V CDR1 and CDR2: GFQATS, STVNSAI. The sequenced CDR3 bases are TGTGGTGCTAGGGAAAGGGGACGGTCCTATGAACAGTAC. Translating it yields CGARERGRSYEQY. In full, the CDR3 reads CGARERGRSYEQYF.

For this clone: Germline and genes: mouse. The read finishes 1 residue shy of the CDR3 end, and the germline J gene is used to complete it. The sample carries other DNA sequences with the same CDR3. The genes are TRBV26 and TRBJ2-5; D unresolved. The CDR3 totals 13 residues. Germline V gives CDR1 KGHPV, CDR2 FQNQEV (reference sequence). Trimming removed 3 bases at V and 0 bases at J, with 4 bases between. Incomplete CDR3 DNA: TGTGCCAGCAGTCTCAATAACCAAGACACCCAGTAC. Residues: CASSLNNQDTQY. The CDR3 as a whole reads CASSLNNQDTQYF.

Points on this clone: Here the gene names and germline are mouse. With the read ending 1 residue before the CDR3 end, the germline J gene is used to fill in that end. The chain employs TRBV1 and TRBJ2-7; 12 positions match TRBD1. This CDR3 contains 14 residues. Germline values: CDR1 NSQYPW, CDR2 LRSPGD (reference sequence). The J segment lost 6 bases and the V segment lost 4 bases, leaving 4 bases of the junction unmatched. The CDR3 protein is CTCSDRDRGPEQYF. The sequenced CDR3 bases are TGCACCTGCAGTGACCGGGACAGGGGGCCTGAACAGTAC.

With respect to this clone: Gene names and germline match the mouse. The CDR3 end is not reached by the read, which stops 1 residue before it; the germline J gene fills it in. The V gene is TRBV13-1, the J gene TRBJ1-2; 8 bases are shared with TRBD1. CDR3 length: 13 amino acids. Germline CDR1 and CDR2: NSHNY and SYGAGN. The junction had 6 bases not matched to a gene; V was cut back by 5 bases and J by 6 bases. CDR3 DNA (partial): TGTGCCAGCAGGACAGGGGATCGGACCGACTACACC. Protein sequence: CASRTGDRTDYT. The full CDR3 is CASRTGDRTDYTF.

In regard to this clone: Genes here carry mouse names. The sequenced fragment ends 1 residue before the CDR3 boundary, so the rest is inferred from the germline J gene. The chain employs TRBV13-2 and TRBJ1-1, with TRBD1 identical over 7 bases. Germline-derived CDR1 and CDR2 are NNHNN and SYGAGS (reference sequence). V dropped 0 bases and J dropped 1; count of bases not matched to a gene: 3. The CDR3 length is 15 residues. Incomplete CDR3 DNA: TGTGCCAGCGGTGATGCAAGGACAGGGAACACAGAAGTCTTC. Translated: CASGDARTGNTEVF. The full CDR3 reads CASGDARTGNTEVFF.

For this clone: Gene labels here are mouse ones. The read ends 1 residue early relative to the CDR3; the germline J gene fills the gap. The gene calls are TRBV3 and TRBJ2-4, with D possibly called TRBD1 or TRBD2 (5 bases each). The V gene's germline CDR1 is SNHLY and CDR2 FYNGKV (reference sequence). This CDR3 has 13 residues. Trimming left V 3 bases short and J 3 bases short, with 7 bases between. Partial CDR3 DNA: TGTGCCAGCAGCTTGGGGGTACAAAACACCTTGTAC. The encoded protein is CASSLGVQNTLY. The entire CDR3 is CASSLGVQNTLYF.

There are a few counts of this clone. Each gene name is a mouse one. CDR3 DNA, as far as it was read: TGTGCCAGCAGTCTGGCCGGGACAGCCTATGCTGAGCAGTTC. It codes for CASSLAGTAYAEQF. The CDR3 in full is CASSLAGTAYAEQFF. The genes are TRBV26 and TRBJ2-1; TRBD1 aligns across 7 bases. The read terminates 1 residue before the CDR3 end, so the remaining end is supplied by the germline J gene. The CDR3 consists of 15 residues. V lost 2 bases to trimming and J lost 3 bases; unmatched junction nucleotides: 4. CDR1 is KGHPV, CDR2 FQNQEV, per germline (reference sequence). The complete variable domain, with remaining parts taken from reference TRBV26 and TRBJ2-1, reads NSKVIQTPRYLVKGQGQKAKMRCIPEKGHPVVFWYQQNKNNEFKFLINFQNQEVLQQIDMTEKRFSAECPSNSPCSLEIQSSEAGDSALYLCASSLAGTAYAEQFFGPGTRLTVL.

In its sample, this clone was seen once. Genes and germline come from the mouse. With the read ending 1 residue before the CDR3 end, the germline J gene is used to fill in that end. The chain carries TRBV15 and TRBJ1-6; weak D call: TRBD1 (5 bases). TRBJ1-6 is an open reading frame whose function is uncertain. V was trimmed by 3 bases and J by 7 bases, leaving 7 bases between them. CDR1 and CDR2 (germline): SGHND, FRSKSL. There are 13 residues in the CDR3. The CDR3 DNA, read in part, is TGTGCCAGCAGTTTTGGGGGGAATTCGCCCCTCTAC. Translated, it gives CASSFGGNSPLY. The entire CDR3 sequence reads CASSFGGNSPLYF.

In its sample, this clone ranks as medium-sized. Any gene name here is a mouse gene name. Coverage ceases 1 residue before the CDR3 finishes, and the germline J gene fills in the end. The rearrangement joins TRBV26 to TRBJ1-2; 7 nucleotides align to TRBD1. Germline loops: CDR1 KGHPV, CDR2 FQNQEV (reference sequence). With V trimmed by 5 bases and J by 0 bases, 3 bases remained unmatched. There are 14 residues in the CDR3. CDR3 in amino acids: CASSWDRANSDYTF. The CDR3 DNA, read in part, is TGTGCCAGCAGTTGGGACAGAGCAAACTCCGACTACACC.

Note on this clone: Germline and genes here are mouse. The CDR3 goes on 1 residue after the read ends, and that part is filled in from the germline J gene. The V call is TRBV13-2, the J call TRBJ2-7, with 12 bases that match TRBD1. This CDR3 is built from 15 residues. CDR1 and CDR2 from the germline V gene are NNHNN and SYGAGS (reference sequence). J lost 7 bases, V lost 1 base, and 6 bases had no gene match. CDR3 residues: CASGDKGQGAGEQYF. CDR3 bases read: TGTGCCAGCGGTGATAAGGGACAGGGGGCAGGGGAACAGTAC.

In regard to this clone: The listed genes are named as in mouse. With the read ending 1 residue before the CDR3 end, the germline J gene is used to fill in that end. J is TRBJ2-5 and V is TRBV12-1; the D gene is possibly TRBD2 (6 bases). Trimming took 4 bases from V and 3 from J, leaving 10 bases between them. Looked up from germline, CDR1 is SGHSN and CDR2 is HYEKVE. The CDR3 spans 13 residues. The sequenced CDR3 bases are TGTGCCAGCTCCCGGGGACTTCAAGACACCCAGTAC. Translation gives CASSRGLQDTQY. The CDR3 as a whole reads CASSRGLQDTQYF.

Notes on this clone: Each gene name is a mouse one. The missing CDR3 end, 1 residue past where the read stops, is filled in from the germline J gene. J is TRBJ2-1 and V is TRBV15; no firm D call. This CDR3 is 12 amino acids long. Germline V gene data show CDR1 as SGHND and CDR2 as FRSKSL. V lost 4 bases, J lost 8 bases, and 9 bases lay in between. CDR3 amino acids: CASSSEVPEQFF. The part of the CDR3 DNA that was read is TGTGCCAGCAGTTCCGAGGTTCCTGAGCAGTTC.

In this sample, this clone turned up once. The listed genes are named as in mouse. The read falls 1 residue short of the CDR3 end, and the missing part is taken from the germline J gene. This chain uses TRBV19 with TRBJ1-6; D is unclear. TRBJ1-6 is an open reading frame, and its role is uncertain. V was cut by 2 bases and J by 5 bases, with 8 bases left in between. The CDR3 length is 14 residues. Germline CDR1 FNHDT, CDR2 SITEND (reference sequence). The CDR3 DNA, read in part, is TGTGCCAGCAGTATTAAGGCAGATAATTCGCCCCTCTAC. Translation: CASSIKADNSPLY. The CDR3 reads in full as CASSIKADNSPLYF.

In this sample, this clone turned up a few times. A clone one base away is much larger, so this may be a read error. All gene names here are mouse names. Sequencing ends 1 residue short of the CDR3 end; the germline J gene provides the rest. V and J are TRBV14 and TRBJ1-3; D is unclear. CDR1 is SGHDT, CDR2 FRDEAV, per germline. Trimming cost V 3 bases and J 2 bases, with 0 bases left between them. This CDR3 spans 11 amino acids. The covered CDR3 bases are TGTGCCAGCAGTTCTGGAAATACGCTCTAT. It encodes CASSSGNTLY. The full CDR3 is CASSSGNTLYF.

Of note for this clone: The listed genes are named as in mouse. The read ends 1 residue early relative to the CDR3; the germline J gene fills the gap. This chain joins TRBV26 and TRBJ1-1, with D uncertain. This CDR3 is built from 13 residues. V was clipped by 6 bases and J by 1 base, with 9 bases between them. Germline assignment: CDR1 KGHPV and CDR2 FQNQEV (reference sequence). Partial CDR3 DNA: TGTGCCAGCAGGCCCCCAGGGAACACAGAAGTCTTC. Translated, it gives CASRPPGNTEVF. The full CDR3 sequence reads CASRPPGNTEVFF.

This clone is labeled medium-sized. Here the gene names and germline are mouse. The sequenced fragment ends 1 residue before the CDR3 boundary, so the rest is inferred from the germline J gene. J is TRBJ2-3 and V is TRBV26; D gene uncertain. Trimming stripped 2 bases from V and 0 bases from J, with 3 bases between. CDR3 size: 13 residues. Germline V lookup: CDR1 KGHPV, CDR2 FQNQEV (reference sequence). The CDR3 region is CASSLRSAETLYF. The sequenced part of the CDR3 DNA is TGTGCCAGCAGTCTGAGGAGTGCAGAAACGCTGTAT.